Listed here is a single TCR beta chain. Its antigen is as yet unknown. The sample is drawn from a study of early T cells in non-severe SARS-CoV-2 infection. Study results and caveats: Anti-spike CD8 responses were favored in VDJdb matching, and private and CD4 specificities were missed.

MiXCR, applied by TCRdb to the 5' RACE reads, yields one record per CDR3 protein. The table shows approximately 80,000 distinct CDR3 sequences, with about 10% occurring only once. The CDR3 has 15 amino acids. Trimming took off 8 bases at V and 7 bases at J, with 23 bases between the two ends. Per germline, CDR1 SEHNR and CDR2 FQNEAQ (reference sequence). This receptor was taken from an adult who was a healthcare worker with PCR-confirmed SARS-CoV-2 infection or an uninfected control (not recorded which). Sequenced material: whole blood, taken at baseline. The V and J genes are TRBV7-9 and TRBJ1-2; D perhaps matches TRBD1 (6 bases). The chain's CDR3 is CASQPYGGATAGYTF. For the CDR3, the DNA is TGTGCCAGCCAGCCCTACGGGGGGGCCACGGCTGGCTACACCTTC.